Each of the 2 T cell receptor beta chains below was sequenced from the same sample in a study of molecular identifiers for immune sequencing clone quantification. TCRdb re-called the PCR reads through MiXCR, storing one row per CDR3 protein. The sample consists of approximately 550,000 distinct CDR3 sequences, around 23% of them appearing once. The sequencing sample was made of naive CD8+ T cells from blood, with Jurkat cell RNA spiked in. The subset here: FACS-sorted CD8+CD4-CCR7+CD45RA+ naive T cells. The source of these receptors is a human donor in good health. Some libraries in this study had Jurkat cell RNA spiked in.

The chain is built from TRBV5-3 and TRBJ2-6; tentatively, D is TRBD1 (6 bases). TRBV5-3 is annotated as an ORF whose role is uncertain. The CDR3 spans 18 residues. Trimming removed 3 bases from V and 0 bases from J, with 16 bases in between. The DNA for the CDR3 is TGTGCCAGAAGCTGCAACCGGGACATACTCTCTGGGGCCAACGTCCTGACTTTC. Translated: CARSCNRDILSGANVLTF.

This rearrangement joins TRBV21-1 to TRBJ2-7; the listed D gene, TRBD1, was not tested against the DNA. TRBV21-1 is designated a pseudogene. The CDR3 loop spans 8 amino acids. This chain's CDR3 is CLRQALYF. The CDR3 region has the DNA TGCCTTCGACAGGCACTGTACTTC.